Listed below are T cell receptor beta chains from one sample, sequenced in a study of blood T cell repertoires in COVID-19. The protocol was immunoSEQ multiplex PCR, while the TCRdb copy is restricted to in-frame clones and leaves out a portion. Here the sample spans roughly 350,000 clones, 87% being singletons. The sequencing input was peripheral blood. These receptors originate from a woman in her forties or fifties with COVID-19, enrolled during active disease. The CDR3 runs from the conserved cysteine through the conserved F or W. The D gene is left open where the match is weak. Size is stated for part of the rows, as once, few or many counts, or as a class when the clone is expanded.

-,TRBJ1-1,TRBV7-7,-,CASSQGLGWEAFF,TGTGCTAGCAGTCAGGGGTTGGGGTGGGAAGCTTTCTTT
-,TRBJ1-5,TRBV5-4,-,CASSLAGRPTNYTNQPQHF,TGTGCCAGCAGCTTGGCTGGCAGGCCGACTAATTATACGAATCAGCCCCAGCATTTT
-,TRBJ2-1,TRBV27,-,CASSSRVARSYNEQFF,TGTGCCAGCAGTTCTCGTGTAGCCCGCTCCTACAATGAGCAGTTCTTC
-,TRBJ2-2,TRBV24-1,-,CATSQARGSGTGELFF,TGTGCCACCAGCCAAGCAAGGGGCTCAGGCACCGGGGAGCTGTTTTTT
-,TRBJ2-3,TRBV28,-,CASSLGGRTDTQYF,TGTGCCAGCAGTTTAGGTGGGAGAACAGATACGCAGTATTTT
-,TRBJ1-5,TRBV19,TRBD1,CASSVTGNSQPQHF,TGTGCCAGTAGTGTGACAGGGAATAGCCAGCCCCAGCATTTT
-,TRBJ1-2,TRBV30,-,CAWSVTVYYGYTF,TGTGCCTGGAGTGTGACAGTTTACTATGGCTACACCTTC
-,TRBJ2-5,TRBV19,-,CASSVQETQYF,TGTGCCAGTAGCGTCCAAGAGACCCAGTACTTC
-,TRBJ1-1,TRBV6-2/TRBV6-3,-,CASSIRQMNTEAFF,TGTGCCAGCAGTATACGACAGATGAACACTGAAGCTTTCTTT
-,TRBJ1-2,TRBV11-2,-,CASAEGGAYYGYTF,TGTGCCAGCGCGGAAGGAGGGGCTTACTATGGCTACACCTTC
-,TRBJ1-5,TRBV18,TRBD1,CASSTGTAGSGNQPQHF,TGTGCCAGCTCAACCGGGACAGCGGGTTCCGGCAATCAGCCCCAGCATTTT
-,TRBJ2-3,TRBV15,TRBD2,CATSRDYTGTSDRADTQYF,TGTGCCACCAGCAGAGATTATACCGGGACTAGCGACCGTGCAGATACGCAGTATTTT
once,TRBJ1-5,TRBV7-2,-,CASSLALRQPQHF,TGTGCCAGCAGCTTAGCGCTTCGGCAGCCCCAGCATTTT
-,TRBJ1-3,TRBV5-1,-,CASSLIGSSGNTIYF,TGCGCCAGCAGCTTGATTGGGAGCTCTGGAAACACCATATATTTT
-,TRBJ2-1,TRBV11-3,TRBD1,CASRGQSEQFF,TGTGCCAGCCGGGGACAGTCTGAGCAGTTCTTC
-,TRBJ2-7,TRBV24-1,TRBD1,CATSDYRTGTGGTRRYF,TGTGCCACCAGTGATTACCGTACCGGGACAGGGGGCACGCGGCGCTACTTC
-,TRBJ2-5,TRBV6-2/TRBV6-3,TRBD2,CASSYPTSGKETQYF,TGTGCCAGCAGTTACCCCACCAGCGGGAAAGAGACCCAGTACTTC
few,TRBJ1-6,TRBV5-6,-,CASSLEPGNSPLHF,TGTGCCAGCAGCTTGGAACCAGGGAATTCACCCCTCCACTTT
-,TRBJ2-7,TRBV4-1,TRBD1,CASSQAGTASYEQYF,TGCGCCAGCAGCCAGGCCGGGACAGCCTCCTACGAGCAGTACTTC
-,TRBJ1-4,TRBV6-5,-,CASSSGGAHLEKLFF,TGTGCCAGCAGTTCTGGGGGGGCCCATCTTGAAAAACTGTTTTTT
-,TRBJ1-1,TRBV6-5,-,CASRQGLSTEAFF,TGTGCCAGCAGGCAGGGTCTGAGCACTGAAGCTTTCTTT
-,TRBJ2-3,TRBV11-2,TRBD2,CASSTGFGTSDTDTQYF,TGTGCCAGCAGCACCGGCTTCGGGACTAGCGACACAGATACGCAGTATTTT
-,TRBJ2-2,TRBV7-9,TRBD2,CASSPLAEGTGELFF,TGTGCCAGCAGTCCTCTAGCGGAGGGCACCGGGGAGCTGTTTTTT
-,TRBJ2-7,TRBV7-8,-,CASSPAGGIHEQYF,TGTGCCAGCAGCCCTGCTGGGGGGATCCACGAGCAGTACTTC